This T cell receptor beta chain originates from a study of T cell responses to AZD1222 COVID-19 vaccine. Trimming removed 6 bases from V and 7 bases from J; junction bases left unmatched: 13. Germline CDR1 MNHEY, CDR2 SVGEGT. This CDR3 contains 15 residues. Sequencing was performed with immunoSEQ multiplex PCR; in TCRdb, only in-frame clones are kept and a portion is missing. The sample consists of tens of thousands of clones, 90% of them appearing once. This receptor was identified in an adult in good health. The sample was peripheral blood, taken on day 0 of AZD1222 vaccination. V gene TRBV6-2 or TRBV6-3 combines with J gene TRBJ2-3; 7 bases fit TRBD1. CDR3 loop: CASSAATGWINTQYF. CDR3 coding DNA: TGTGCCAGCAGCGCCGCGACAGGGTGGATAAATACGCAGTATTTT.